This T cell receptor beta chain appears in the sequencing data of a study of regulatory T cells in long-lasting Graves disease. Study-wide context: Prior antithyroid drug treatment in newly diagnosed Graves' patients lasted under 3 months.

Investigators prepared the TCR beta libraries by applying iRepertoire HTBI primers and Arm-PCR of CDR3 regions. As originally analysed: The identification of 50 to 65 TRBV and some 14 TRBJ segments was made across samples. A single record per CDR3 protein comes from TCRdb applying MiXCR to the multiplex PCR reads. These V and J calls derive from TCRdb rather than the authors' analysis. The sample holds 520,000 or so distinct CDR3 sequences, around 12% seen once. Germline V gives CDR1 LNHNV, CDR2 YYDKDF (reference sequence). The CDR3 runs to 18 residues. The V and J ends lost 1 base and 4 bases, in that order; junction bases with no gene match: 12. Time point noted: newly diagnosed GD, antithyroid drugs for less than 3 months. PBMCs were the source of the RNA used for TCR sequencing. The data were also submitted as part of a second study, on T cells in Graves' hyperthyroidism and ophthalmopathy. From that report: Based on clinical symptoms, serum thyroxine and TRAb, thyroid ultrasound and orbital computed tomography, diagnoses were reached. Ophthalmopathy was separated from stable hyperthyroidism by a 13 V-J model.

The rearrangement joins TRBV15 to TRBJ1-2, with 10 bases that match TRBD1. Sequencing used peripheral blood mononuclear cells (PBMCs), obtained at new diagnosis, from a patient treated with antithyroid drugs. The sequence came from a woman in her twenties or thirties with Graves disease. The CDR3 spells CATSRGSGTGDLGYGYTF. CDR3 nucleotide sequence: TGTGCCACCAGCAGAGGTAGCGGGACAGGGGACCTTGGCTATGGCTACACCTTC.